These 25 T cell receptor beta chains were sequenced from one sample in a study of blood T cell repertoires in COVID-19 (dated by TCRdb to about 2020). Receptors were amplified or captured by the immunoSEQ multiplex PCR assay. What TCRdb holds here is the immuneACCESS table cut down to in-frame rearrangements. Part of the clones is not present; checked against another copy, under half of the missing clones reflect an unresolved V gene, and the others are unexplained. A total of about 220,000 clones appear in this sample, roughly 90% of them only once. The top ten clones comprise under 2% of the sample. Sequenced input: peripheral blood. The receptor source for this set is a man aged 35-49 years with active or convalescent COVID-19.

This sequence joins TRBV18 and TRBJ1-4, with D unresolved. Germline-derived CDR1 and CDR2 are KGHSH and LQKENI. This CDR3 spans 13 amino acids. Deletions cut 3 bases from V and 4 bases from J, with 6 bases between. CDR3 amino acids: CASSPSDNEKLFF. The CDR3 DNA is TGTGCCAGCTCACCCTCAGATAATGAAAAACTGTTTTTT.

The chain recombines TRBV29-1 with TRBJ1-5, with D tentatively TRBD1 (6 bases). The CDR3 is 14 residues long. The V gene's germline CDR1 is SQVTM and CDR2 ANQGSEA. V shed 5 bases and J shed 3 bases, with 14 bases lying between them. The CDR3: CSVYKQGPNQPQHF. The CDR3 nucleotides read TGCAGCGTTTACAAACAGGGACCCAATCAGCCCCAGCATTTT.

The chain is built from TRBV28 and TRBJ1-1; TRBD1 is a possible D gene (6 bases). The germline CDR1 and CDR2 sequences are MDHEN and SYDVKM. The CDR3 runs 14 residues. The V and J ends lost 6 bases and 4 bases respectively, with 15 bases between them. CDR3 nucleotides: TGTGCCAGCAGGCCCAACCGGGACACCACTGAAGCTTTCTTT. It is translated as CASRPNRDTTEAFF.

The rearrangement uses TRBV27 and TRBJ1-1; TRBD1 matches 12 bases. This CDR3 has 15 amino acids. V trimming: 6 bases; J trimming: 4 bases; junction bases outside the gene matches: 6. CDR1 is MNHEY, CDR2 SMNVEV, per germline (reference sequence). CDR3 protein: CASREGQGAGTEAFF. The CDR3 bases are TGTGCCAGCAGGGAGGGACAGGGGGCAGGCACTGAAGCTTTCTTT.

This clone was seen a handful of times. The chain has TRBV2 and TRBJ2-3; D may be TRBD2 (6 bases). The germline CDR1 and CDR2 sequences are SNHLY and FYNNEI. The CDR3 has 13 residues. Trimming removed 3 bases at V and 7 bases at J, with 11 bases between. CDR3 loop: CASSDGGLYTQYF. In nucleotides, the CDR3 is TGTGCCAGCAGTGATGGGGGGTTATATACGCAGTATTTT.

V gene TRBV27 combines with J gene TRBJ1-5; unclear D gene. CDR1 and CDR2 (germline): MNHEY, SMNVEV (reference sequence). The CDR3 covers 13 residues. Between the trimmed V and J ends, which lost 3 bases and 7 bases, there was a span of 10 bases. Written as DNA, the CDR3 is TGTGCCAGCAGTTTGACCCTAGTCCAGCCCCAGCATTTT. Protein product: CASSLTLVQPQHF.

The chain has TRBV7-3 and TRBJ2-6; possibly TRBD2 for D (6 bases). CDR3 size: 17 residues. V gave up 1 base and J gave up 4 bases, with 14 bases separating them. Germline V gene data show CDR1 as SGHTA and CDR2 as FQGTGA. The CDR3 nucleotides read TGTGCCAGCAGCTTAAATGGAGGGTCTAGCGGGGCCAACGTCCTGACTTTC. Its translation is CASSLNGGSSGANVLTF. The full variable domain, in which reference TRBV7-3 and TRBJ2-6 provide the parts outside the CDR3, is GAGVSQTPSNKVTEKGKYVELRCDPISGHTALYWYRQSLGQGPEFLIYFQGTGAADDSGLPNDRFFAVRPEGSVSTLKIQRTERGDSAVYLCASSLNGGSSGANVLTFGAGSRLTVL.

J is TRBJ1-5 and V is TRBV5-6, with D hard to call. The CDR3 extends over 15 amino acids. With 0 bases removed from V and 0 bases from J, the gap between germline ends came to 7 bases. Germline CDR1 and CDR2: SGHDT and YYEEEE. CDR3 sequence reads: CASSLVRDSNQPQHF. The CDR3 region has the DNA TGTGCCAGCAGCTTGGTGCGGGATAGCAATCAGCCCCAGCATTTT.

The genes are TRBV7-9 and TRBJ1-5, with 9 bases fitting TRBD1. CDR3 length equals 14 residues. CDR1 is SEHNR and CDR2 is FQNEAQ in the germline V gene (reference sequence). Trimming cost V 5 bases and J 8 bases; bases outside gene matches: 7. This CDR3 is CASSKTGGSEPQHF. In nucleotides, the CDR3 is TGTGCCAGCAGCAAGACAGGGGGTTCGGAGCCCCAGCATTTT.

V gene TRBV19 combines with J gene TRBJ2-7; D might be TRBD2 (6 bases). CDR3 length equals 15 residues. The ends were cut back, 3 bases at V and 2 bases at J, with 14 bases in the middle. Germline CDR1 LNHDA, CDR2 SQIVND (reference sequence). The CDR3 nucleotides are TGTGCCAGTAGTATCGGTCCGGGAGTCCCCTACGAGCAGTACTTC. This translates into CASSIGPGVPYEQYF. Full variable domain (outside the CDR3, taken from reference TRBV19 and TRBJ2-7): DGGITQSPKYLFRKEGQNVTLSCEQNLNHDAMYWYRQDPGQGLRLIYYSQIVNDFQKGDIAEGYSVSREKKESFPLTVTSAQKNPTAFYLCASSIGPGVPYEQYFGPGTRLTVT.

V usage is TRBV9 and J usage is TRBJ2-7, with D hard to call. V shed 0 bases and J shed 4 bases, with 8 bases lying between them. This CDR3 spans 13 amino acids. The germline gives CDR1 SGDLS, CDR2 YYNGEE. CDR3 sequence: CASSVALDYEQYF. DNA for the CDR3: TGTGCCAGCAGCGTAGCTTTAGATTACGAGCAGTACTTC.

This chain joins TRBV2 and TRBJ1-1; possibly TRBD1 for D (5 bases). Germline V gene lookup returns CDR1 SNHLY and CDR2 FYNNEI. There are 15 residues in the CDR3. With 7 bases removed from V and 4 bases from J, the gap between germline ends came to 19 bases. CDR3 amino acids: CASTPGLKRGTEAFF. The CDR3 DNA reads TGTGCCAGCACGCCGGGACTTAAAAGGGGCACTGAAGCTTTCTTT.

This chain joins TRBV2 and TRBJ2-5, with 9 bases lining up with TRBD2. The junction had 13 bases not matched to a gene; V was cut back by 6 bases and J by 5 bases. There are 16 residues in the CDR3. Germline lookup yields CDR1 SNHLY and CDR2 FYNNEI. CDR3 nucleotide sequence: TGTGCCAGCAGGGCGTTAGCGGGGGCGGGGCTGGAGACCCAGTACTTC. Protein sequence: CASRALAGAGLETQYF.

The J gene is TRBJ2-4, the V gene TRBV5-4; D might be TRBD2 (6 bases). The CDR3 covers 16 residues. Trimming shortened V by 0 bases and J by 0 bases, and 10 bases separated the two germline ends. Per germline, CDR1 SGHNT and CDR2 YYREEE (reference sequence). The CDR3 nucleotides are TGTGCCAGCAGCTTGGGATCGGGACTAGCCAAAAACATTCAGTACTTC. It encodes CASSLGSGLAKNIQYF.

This clone showed up just once. V gene TRBV19 combines with J gene TRBJ1-1, with 10 bases matching TRBD1. J lost 9 bases, V lost 10 bases, and 11 bases had no gene match. The CDR3 length is 13 residues. From germline, CDR1 is LNHDA and CDR2 SQIVND (reference sequence). Written as DNA, the CDR3 is TGTGCCATTGTGGGGGGACAGGGGTACCAAGCTTTCTTT. Translation: CAIVGGQGYQAFF.

The CDR3 DNA follows: TGTGCCAGCAGTGAAATGACTAGCGGGCCTTCCTACGAGCAGTACTTC. Its protein is CASSEMTSGPSYEQYF. The chain combines TRBV6-1 with TRBJ2-7; TRBD2 aligns across 10 bases. Germline assignment: CDR1 MNHNS and CDR2 SASEGT. There are 16 residues in the CDR3. The V gene end was trimmed by 2 bases and the J gene end by 1 base; junction bases not matched to a gene: 5.

This chain joins TRBV10-1 and TRBJ2-3; D is perhaps TRBD1 (7 bases). The CDR3 has 14 amino acids. CDR1 and CDR2 from the germline V gene are WNHNN and SYGVQD (reference sequence). Trimming stripped 10 bases from V and 0 bases from J, with 14 bases between. CDR3 sequence: CATSTGTSTDTQYF. The CDR3, as DNA: TGCGCCACCTCGACAGGGACTAGCACAGATACGCAGTATTTT.

In its sample, this clone was seen many times. For the CDR3, the DNA is TGTGCCAGCAGTTACGAGTCCTACAATGAGCAGTTCTTC. Translating gives CASSYESYNEQFF. The V call is TRBV6-2 or TRBV6-3, the J call TRBJ2-1, with D hard to call. V lost 2 bases, J lost 1 base, and 3 bases lay in between. Germline-derived CDR1 and CDR2 are MNHEY and SVGEGT. This CDR3 is 13 amino acids long.

The genes are TRBV5-4 and TRBJ1-2, with 8 bases lining up with TRBD1. V lost 5 bases to trimming and J lost 8 bases; unmatched junction nucleotides: 11. Germline V gene sequence: CDR1 SGHNT, CDR2 YYREEE (reference sequence). CDR3 size: 14 residues. The CDR3 region has the DNA TGTGCCAGCAGGCCTCAGGGGGCAGTTAGAGGCTACACCTTC. Translated: CASRPQGAVRGYTF.

The V gene is TRBV6-6, the J gene TRBJ1-1; D uncertain. Trimming took 5 bases from V and 1 from J, leaving 14 bases between them. The germline V gene has CDR1 MNHNY and CDR2 SVGAGI (reference sequence). The CDR3 is made up of 15 amino acids. The CDR3 reads CASSPRRGENTEAFF. The CDR3 bases are TGTGCCAGCAGTCCTCGTCGGGGAGAGAACACTGAAGCTTTCTTT.

A single count supports this clone. V and J are TRBV5-3 and TRBJ2-7; TRBD1 matches 8 bases. TRBV5-3 carries the ORF label, with uncertain function. This CDR3 is 19 amino acids long. V was pared by 0 bases and J by 0 bases, with 14 bases of the junction left unmatched. The CDR3 region is CARSLAGQAKATSSYEQYF. In nucleotides, the CDR3 is TGTGCCAGAAGCTTGGCGGGACAGGCAAAGGCAACCAGCTCCTACGAGCAGTACTTC.

The chain has TRBV4-2 and TRBJ2-7; 7 bases are a match to TRBD2. V gave up 4 bases and J gave up 2 bases; unmatched junction bases: 5. Germline loops: CDR1 LGHNA, CDR2 YNFKEQ. The CDR3 extends over 14 amino acids. The CDR3, as DNA: TGTGCCAGCAGCCCCGGGGGGTCCACCTACGAGCAGTACTTC. Translation gives CASSPGGSTYEQYF.

This clone was seen just once. V is TRBV5-1 and J is TRBJ2-3; TRBD2 is a possible D gene (7 bases). Germline V lookup: CDR1 SGHRS, CDR2 YFSETQ. V shed 7 bases and J shed 6 bases, with 21 bases lying between them. The CDR3 totals 15 residues. CDR3 in amino acids: CASAQGGGFGDTQYF. The CDR3 nucleotides are TGCGCCAGCGCACAGGGAGGGGGTTTCGGGGATACGCAGTATTTT.

The genes are TRBV7-6 and TRBJ1-1; TRBD1 might be the D (5 bases). Germline V gene sequence: CDR1 SGHVS, CDR2 FNYEAQ. The V end lost 2 bases, the J end lost 8 bases, and 12 bases lay between the germline ends. CDR3 length equals 13 residues. CDR3 DNA: TGTGCCAGCAGCTTAAGGGTATCAGGGGAAGCTTTCTTT. It encodes CASSLRVSGEAFF. Supplemented by reference TRBV7-6 and TRBJ1-1, the full variable domain reads GAGVSQSPRYKVTKRGQDVALRCDPISGHVSLYWYRQALGQGPEFLTYFNYEAQQDKSGLPNDRFSAERPEGSISTLTIQRTEQRDSAMYRCASSLRVSGEAFFGQGTRLTVV.

This chain uses TRBV5-3 with TRBJ2-7; 9 bases agree with TRBD2. TRBV5-3 falls under the ORF class, with uncertain function. The CDR3 contains 13 residues. The V gene end was trimmed by 7 bases and the J gene end by 1 base; junction bases not matched to a gene: 3. The CDR3 sequence: CARRTSVSYEQYF. As DNA, the CDR3 is TGTGCCAGACGGACTAGCGTTTCCTACGAGCAGTACTTC.